Here is one T cell receptor (beta chain) with its context. Antigen: not known. The sample originates from a study of T cells after yellow fever vaccination. On the study more broadly: Preparing low-cell-number fractions relied on SMART-Seq v4 Ultra Low Input.

CDR1 LNHDA and CDR2 SQIVND come from the germline V gene (reference sequence). The V end lost 3 bases, the J end lost 8 bases, and 5 bases lay between the germline ends. The CDR3 totals 11 residues. It was through 5'RACE template switching that TCR cDNA was made, with a universal primer site and UMIs added. One entry per CDR3 protein, called by TCRdb with MiXCR from the 5' RACE reads. The sample carries approximately 170,000 distinct CDR3 sequences, 11% recorded once. Notes on the study in general: Any FACS-sorted repertoire could hold abundant clonotypes that contaminate it from the bulk population. At around 95% for CD4 and 75% to 90% for CD8, most primary-vaccination clones showed up again after the booster.

This TCR came from a man in his late teens or twenties who received the YFV17D yellow fever vaccine. J is TRBJ2-1 and V is TRBV19; the D is unclear. The sequencing here drew on CD8+ T cells sorted from PBMCs, taken 15 days after the yellow fever booster vaccination. This chain's CDR3 is CASSMRHEQFF. The CDR3 DNA sequence: TGTGCCAGTAGTATGAGGCATGAGCAGTTCTTC.